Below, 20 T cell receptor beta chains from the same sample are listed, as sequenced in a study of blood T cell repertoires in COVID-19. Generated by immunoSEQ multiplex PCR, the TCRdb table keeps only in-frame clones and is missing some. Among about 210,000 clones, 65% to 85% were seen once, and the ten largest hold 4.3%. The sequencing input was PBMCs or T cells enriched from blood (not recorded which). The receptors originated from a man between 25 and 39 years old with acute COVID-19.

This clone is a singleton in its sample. In DNA, the CDR3 is TGTGCCAGTAGTGACTTGGGGAGCATCTATGGCTACACCTTC. It encodes CASSDLGSIYGYTF. The J gene is TRBJ1-2, the V gene TRBV19; no clear D gene. The CDR3 has 14 residues. The germline CDR1 and CDR2 sequences are LNHDA and SQIVND (reference sequence). Trimming removed 5 bases from V and 4 bases from J, with 14 bases in between.

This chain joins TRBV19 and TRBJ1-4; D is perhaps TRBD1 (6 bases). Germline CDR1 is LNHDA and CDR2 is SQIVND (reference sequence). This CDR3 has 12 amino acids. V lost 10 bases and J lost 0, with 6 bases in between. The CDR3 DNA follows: TGTGCCACAGGGGCAACTAATGAAAAACTGTTTTTT. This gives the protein CATGATNEKLFF.

CDR3 protein: CASSEEGNTEAFF. CDR3 nucleotide sequence: TGTGCCAGCAGTGAGGAGGGGAATACTGAAGCTTTCTTT. The chain carries TRBV6-4 and TRBJ1-1; possibly TRBD1 for D (5 bases). With 3 bases removed from V and 5 bases from J, the gap between germline ends came to 10 bases. Germline CDR1 and CDR2: MRHNA and SNTAGT. This CDR3 spans 13 amino acids.

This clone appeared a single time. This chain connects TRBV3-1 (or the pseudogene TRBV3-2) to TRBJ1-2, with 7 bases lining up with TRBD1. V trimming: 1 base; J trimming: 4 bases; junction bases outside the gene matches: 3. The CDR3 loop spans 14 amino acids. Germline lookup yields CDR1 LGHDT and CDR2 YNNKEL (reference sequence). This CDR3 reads CASSQGTGGYGYTF. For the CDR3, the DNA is TGTGCCAGCAGCCAAGGGACAGGTGGCTATGGCTACACCTTC.

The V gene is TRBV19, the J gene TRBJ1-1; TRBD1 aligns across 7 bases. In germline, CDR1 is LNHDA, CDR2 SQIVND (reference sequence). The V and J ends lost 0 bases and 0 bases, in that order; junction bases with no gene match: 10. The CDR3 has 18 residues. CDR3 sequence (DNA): TGTGCCAGTAGTATAGATCGTGAGGGGGCGCCCATGAACACTGAAGCTTTCTTT. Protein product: CASSIDREGAPMNTEAFF.

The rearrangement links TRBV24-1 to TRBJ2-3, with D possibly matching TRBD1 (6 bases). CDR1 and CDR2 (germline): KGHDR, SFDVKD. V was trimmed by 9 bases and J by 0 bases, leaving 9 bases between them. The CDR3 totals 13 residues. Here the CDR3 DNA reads TGTGCCACCGGGACAACTAGCACAGATACGCAGTATTTT. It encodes CATGTTSTDTQYF.

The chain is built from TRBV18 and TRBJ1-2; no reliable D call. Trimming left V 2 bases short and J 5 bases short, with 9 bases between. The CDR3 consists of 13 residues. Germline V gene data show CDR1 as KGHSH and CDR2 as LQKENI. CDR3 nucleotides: TGTGCCAGCTCACCAGCACAGCAATATGGCTACACCTTC. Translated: CASSPAQQYGYTF.

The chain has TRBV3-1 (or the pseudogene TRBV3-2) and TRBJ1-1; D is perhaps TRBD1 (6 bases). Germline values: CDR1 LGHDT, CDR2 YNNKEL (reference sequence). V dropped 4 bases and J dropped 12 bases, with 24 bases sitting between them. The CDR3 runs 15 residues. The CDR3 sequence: CASSLKTPGAAGTFF. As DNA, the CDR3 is TGTGCCAGCAGCCTTAAGACCCCAGGGGCCGCTGGAACTTTCTTT.

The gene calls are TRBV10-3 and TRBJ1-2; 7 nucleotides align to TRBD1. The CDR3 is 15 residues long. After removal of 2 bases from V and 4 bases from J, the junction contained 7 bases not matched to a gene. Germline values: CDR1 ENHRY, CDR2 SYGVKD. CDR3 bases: TGTGCCATCAGTGAGCACACAGGGGTTGCCTATGGCTACACCTTC. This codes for CAISEHTGVAYGYTF.

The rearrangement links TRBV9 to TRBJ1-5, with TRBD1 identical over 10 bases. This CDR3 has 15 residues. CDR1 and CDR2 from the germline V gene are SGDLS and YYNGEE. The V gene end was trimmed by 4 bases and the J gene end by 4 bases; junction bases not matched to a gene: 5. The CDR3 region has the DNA TGTGCCAGCAGCCCGACAGGGGGCACAAATCAGCCCCAGCATTTT. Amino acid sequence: CASSPTGGTNQPQHF.

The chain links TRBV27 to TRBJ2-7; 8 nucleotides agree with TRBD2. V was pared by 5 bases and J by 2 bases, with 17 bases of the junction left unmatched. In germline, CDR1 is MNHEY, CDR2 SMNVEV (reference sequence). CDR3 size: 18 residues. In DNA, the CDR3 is TGTGCCAGCAGTGGTCCGGGACTAGAGGACCGGTCCCCCTACGAGCAGTACTTC. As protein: CASSGPGLEDRSPYEQYF.

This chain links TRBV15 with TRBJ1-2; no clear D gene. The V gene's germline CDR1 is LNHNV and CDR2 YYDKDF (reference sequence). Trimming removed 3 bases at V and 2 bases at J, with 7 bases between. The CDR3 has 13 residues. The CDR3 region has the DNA TGTGCCACCAGCAGCGACATCAACTATGGCTACACCTTC. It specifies CATSSDINYGYTF.

Here the CDR3 DNA reads TGTGCCAGCTCCCCCGGCGGGGAACAGCCCCAGCATTTT. It is translated as CASSPGGEQPQHF. The chain recombines TRBV18 with TRBJ1-5; D uncertain. This CDR3 is 13 amino acids long. V was trimmed by 6 bases and J by 7 bases, leaving 13 bases between them. Germline lookup yields CDR1 KGHSH and CDR2 LQKENI.

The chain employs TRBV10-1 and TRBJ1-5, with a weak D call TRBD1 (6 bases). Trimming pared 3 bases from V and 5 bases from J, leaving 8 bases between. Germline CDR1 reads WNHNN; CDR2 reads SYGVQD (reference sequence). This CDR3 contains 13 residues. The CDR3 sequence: CASSDRGHQPQHF. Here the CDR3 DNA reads TGCGCCAGCAGTGACAGGGGTCATCAGCCCCAGCATTTT.

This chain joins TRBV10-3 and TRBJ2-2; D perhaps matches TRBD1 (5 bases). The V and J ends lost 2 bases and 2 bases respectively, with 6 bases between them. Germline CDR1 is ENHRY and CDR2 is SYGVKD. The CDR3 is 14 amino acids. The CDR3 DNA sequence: TGTGCCATCAGTGAGGGACAAAACACCGGGGAGCTGTTTTTT. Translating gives CAISEGQNTGELFF.

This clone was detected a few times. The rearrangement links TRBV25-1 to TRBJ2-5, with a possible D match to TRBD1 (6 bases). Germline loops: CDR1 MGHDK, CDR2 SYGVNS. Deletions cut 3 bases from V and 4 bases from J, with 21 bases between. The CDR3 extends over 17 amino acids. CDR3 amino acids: CASSETRGRQGLETQYF. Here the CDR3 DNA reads TGTGCCAGCAGTGAGACGAGAGGACGCCAGGGGCTAGAGACCCAGTACTTC.

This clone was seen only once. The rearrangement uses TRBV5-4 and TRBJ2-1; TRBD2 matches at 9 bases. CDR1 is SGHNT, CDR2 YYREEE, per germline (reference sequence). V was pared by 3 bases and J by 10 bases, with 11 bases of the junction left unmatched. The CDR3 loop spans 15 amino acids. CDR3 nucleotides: TGTGCCAGCAGCTCTAAGCGGGGGGACGGGGTAGAGCAGTTCTTC. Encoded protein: CASSSKRGDGVEQFF.

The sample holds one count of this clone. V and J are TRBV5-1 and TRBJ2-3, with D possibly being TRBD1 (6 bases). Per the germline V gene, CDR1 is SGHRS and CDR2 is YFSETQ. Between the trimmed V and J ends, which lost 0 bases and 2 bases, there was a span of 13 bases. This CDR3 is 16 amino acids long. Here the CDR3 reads CASSLAVDRYTDTQYF. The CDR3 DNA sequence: TGCGCCAGCAGCTTGGCCGTGGACAGATACACAGATACGCAGTATTTT.

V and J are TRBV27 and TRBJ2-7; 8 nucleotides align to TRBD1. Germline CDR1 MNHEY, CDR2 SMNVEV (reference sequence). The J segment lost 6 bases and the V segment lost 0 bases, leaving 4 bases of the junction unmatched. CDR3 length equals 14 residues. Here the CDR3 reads CASSLSWGTGEQYF. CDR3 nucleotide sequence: TGTGCCAGCAGTTTATCCTGGGGGACAGGCGAGCAGTACTTC.

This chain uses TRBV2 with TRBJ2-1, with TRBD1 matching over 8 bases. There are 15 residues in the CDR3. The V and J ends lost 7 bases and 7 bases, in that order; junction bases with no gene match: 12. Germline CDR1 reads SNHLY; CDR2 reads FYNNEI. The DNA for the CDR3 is TGTGCCAGCACCCTAAACACAGGGGGTTCGAATGAGCAGTTCTTC. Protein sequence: CASTLNTGGSNEQFF.